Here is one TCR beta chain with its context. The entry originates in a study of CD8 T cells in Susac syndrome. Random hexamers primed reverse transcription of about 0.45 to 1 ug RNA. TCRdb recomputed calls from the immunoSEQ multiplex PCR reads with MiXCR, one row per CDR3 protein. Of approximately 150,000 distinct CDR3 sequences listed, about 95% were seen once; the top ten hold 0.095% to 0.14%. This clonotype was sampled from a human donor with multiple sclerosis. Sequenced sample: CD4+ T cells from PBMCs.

In DNA form, the CDR3 reads TGCGCCAGCAGCTTGGAAGCGGCGCAGGGCATTCAGTACTTC. Its translation is CASSLEAAQGIQYF. The chain uses TRBV5-1 and TRBJ2-4; D may be TRBD1 or TRBD2 (5 bases each). Trimming took off 0 bases at V and 9 bases at J, with 13 bases between the two ends. Germline lookup yields CDR1 SGHRS and CDR2 YFSETQ. The CDR3 runs 14 residues.